What follows are 20 T cell receptor beta chains derived from one specimen sequenced in a study of T cell responses to AZD1222 COVID-19 vaccine. Sequenced by immunoSEQ multiplex PCR; TCRdb stores in-frame clones only, minus some. Of 140,000 to 150,000 clones in the sample, about 82% are singletons; the top ten hold less than 6%. Sequencing was performed on peripheral blood, taken 28 days after the second AZD1222 dose. The source of these receptors is an adult who received the AZD1222 COVID-19 vaccine.

The rearrangement uses TRBV4-1 and TRBJ1-2, with unresolved D. CDR1 MGHRA and CDR2 YSYEKL come from the germline V gene. Trimming removed 1 base at V and 8 bases at J, with 5 bases between. The CDR3 loop spans 11 amino acids. CDR3 nucleotide sequence: TGCGCCAGCAGCCAAGGCGGGGGCTACACCTTC. It yields the protein CASSQGGGYTF.

The chain employs TRBV11-2 and TRBJ2-3, with 9 bases fitting TRBD2. The V and J ends lost 4 bases and 1 base, in that order; junction bases with no gene match: 3. CDR3 length: 15 amino acids. Looked up from germline, CDR1 is SGHAT and CDR2 is FQNNGV. The CDR3 DNA reads TGTGCCAGCAGCTACCGGACTAGCGGCACAGATACGCAGTATTTT. Translation: CASSYRTSGTDTQYF. Full variable domain (remainder filled in from reference TRBV11-2 and TRBJ2-3): EAGVAQSPRYKIIEKRQSVAFWCNPISGHATLYWYQQILGQGPKLLIQFQNNGVVDDSQLPKDRFSAERLKGVDSTLKIQPAKLEDSAVYLCASSYRTSGTDTQYFGPGTRLTVL.

The chain couples TRBV6-5 to TRBJ2-7; D is unresolved. Germline values: CDR1 MNHEY, CDR2 SVGAGI. The CDR3 is made up of 14 amino acids. Trimming took off 6 bases at V and 0 bases at J, with 12 bases between the two ends. The CDR3 spells CASSPFHSSYEQYF. The DNA for the CDR3 is TGTGCCAGCAGCCCATTTCATAGCTCCTACGAGCAGTACTTC.

The chain employs TRBV6-5 and TRBJ2-3; D is tentatively TRBD1 or TRBD2 (5 bases each). Between the trimmed V and J ends, which lost 4 bases and 0 bases, there was a span of 11 bases. Germline V CDR1 and CDR2: MNHEY, SVGAGI. CDR3 length: 15 amino acids. CDR3 loop: CASSSTGASTDTQYF. CDR3 nucleotide sequence: TGTGCCAGCAGTTCCACCGGGGCTAGCACAGATACGCAGTATTTT.

The chain links TRBV7-2 to TRBJ1-5; D possibly corresponds to TRBD1 (6 bases). V shed 7 bases and J shed 0 bases, with 10 bases lying between them. There are 14 residues in the CDR3. Germline loops: CDR1 SGHTA, CDR2 FQGNSA. The CDR3 DNA follows: TGTGCCAGCACCCTAGGGGGTAGCAATCAGCCCCAGCATTTT. Protein product: CASTLGGSNQPQHF.

CDR3 loop: CASSPNQWDGELFF. CDR3 nucleotides: TGTGCCAGCAGCCCAAATCAGTGGGACGGGGAGCTGTTTTTT. The chain uses TRBV7-6 and TRBJ2-2; D unresolved. There are 14 residues in the CDR3. Germline lookup yields CDR1 SGHVS and CDR2 FNYEAQ. Trimming took off 5 bases at V and 7 bases at J, with 14 bases between the two ends.

The chain combines TRBV5-6 with TRBJ1-2; D uncertain. Germline-derived CDR1 and CDR2 are SGHDT and YYEEEE. V was cut by 4 bases and J by 0 bases, with 4 bases left in between. The CDR3 consists of 12 residues. The chain's CDR3 is CASSTANYGYTF. CDR3 sequence (DNA): TGTGCCAGCAGCACCGCTAACTATGGCTACACCTTC.

A few counts support this clone. The chain joins TRBV5-1 to TRBJ1-2; D is perhaps TRBD1 (5 bases). V lost 2 bases, J lost 3 bases, and 8 bases lay in between. The CDR3 is 13 residues long. CDR1 SGHRS and CDR2 YFSETQ come from the germline V gene. The DNA of the CDR3 is TGCGCCAGCAGCTTAGAACAGGACTATGGCTACACCTTC. It translates to CASSLEQDYGYTF.

This clone appeared a few times. As DNA, the CDR3 is TGTGCCAGCAGTCAGACGACGGCAGGGGGCAGACCCTCTGGAAACACCATATATTTT. The encoded protein is CASSQTTAGGRPSGNTIYF. The chain employs TRBV6-6 and TRBJ1-3; 8 positions agree with TRBD1. Germline-derived CDR1 and CDR2 are MNHNY and SVGAGI (reference sequence). Germline trimming cut 5 bases from V and 0 bases from J; bases unmatched to any gene: 15. This CDR3 has 19 residues.

The chain couples TRBV29-1 to TRBJ2-3; D possibly corresponds to TRBD2 (7 bases). Germline loops: CDR1 SQVTM, CDR2 ANQGSEA. This CDR3 comprises 15 residues. The germline V and J ends were trimmed by 0 bases and 1 base, with 11 bases remaining between them. CDR3 nucleotide sequence: TGCAGCGTTGAAGATGGGAGGGGGGGCACAGATACGCAGTATTTT. Translated: CSVEDGRGGTDTQYF.

This clone was observed at least ten times. The V and J genes are TRBV15 and TRBJ2-7; 7 bases line up with TRBD2. The CDR3 spans 14 residues. The germline V gene encodes CDR1 LNHNV and CDR2 YYDKDF (reference sequence). With V trimmed by 6 bases and J by 3 bases, 8 bases remained unmatched. CDR3 sequence (DNA): TGTGCCACCAGTCCCACTGGGGGGGGCTACGAGCAGTACTTC. Amino acid sequence: CATSPTGGGYEQYF. Using reference TRBV15 and TRBJ2-7 for the parts outside the CDR3, the full variable domain is DAMVIQNPRYQVTQFGKPVTLSCSQTLNHNVMYWYQQKSSQAPKLLFHYYDKDFNNEADTPDNFQSRRPNTSFCFLDIRSPGLGDTAMYLCATSPTGGGYEQYFGPGTRLTVT.

The chain links TRBV7-7 to TRBJ2-2; D uncertain. The CDR3 runs to 13 residues. Per germline, CDR1 SSHAT and CDR2 FNYEAQ (reference sequence). V lost 4 bases, J lost 4 bases, and 7 bases lay in between. As DNA, the CDR3 is TGTGCCAGCAGCTCCGACATCACCGGGGAGCTGTTTTTT. Amino acid sequence: CASSSDITGELFF.

V is TRBV3-1 (or the pseudogene TRBV3-2) and J is TRBJ2-1, with D unclear. The CDR3 loop spans 13 amino acids. The V gene lost 1 base and the J gene lost 6 bases, with 7 bases spanning the gap. Germline CDR1 and CDR2: LGHDT and YNNKEL (reference sequence). The CDR3 region is CASSQVSSNEQFF. CDR3 DNA: TGTGCCAGCAGCCAAGTGAGTAGCAATGAGCAGTTCTTC.

The rearrangement uses TRBV30 and TRBJ1-2; tentatively, D is TRBD1 (5 bases). Trimming shortened V by 5 bases and J by 5 bases, and 9 bases separated the two germline ends. The germline gives CDR1 GTSNPN, CDR2 SVGIG (reference sequence). The CDR3 length is 11 residues. The DNA for the CDR3 is TGTGCCTGGGAAAGGGGTTATGGCTACACCTTC. It specifies CAWERGYGYTF.

This clone is a singleton in its sample. This chain connects TRBV3-1 (or the pseudogene TRBV3-2) to TRBJ2-5; D remains unclear. There are 12 residues in the CDR3. Trimming shortened V by 0 bases and J by 5 bases, and 4 bases separated the two germline ends. Germline V gene sequence: CDR1 LGHDT, CDR2 YNNKEL (reference sequence). The CDR3: CASSQDVETQYF. CDR3 nucleotides: TGTGCCAGCAGCCAAGATGTCGAGACCCAGTACTTC.

This chain joins TRBV4-1 and TRBJ1-6; the D is unclear. The CDR3 is made up of 17 amino acids. V lost 1 base, J lost 7 bases, and 17 bases lay in between. Germline loops: CDR1 MGHRA, CDR2 YSYEKL. CDR3 amino acids: CASSQGVTQTGNSPLHF. The DNA for the CDR3 is TGCGCCAGCAGCCAAGGCGTGACCCAAACCGGAAATTCACCCCTCCACTTT.

CDR3 bases: TGTGCCAGTAGTATCCGGACAGGCACGGGGTTTAATGAGCAGTTCTTC. It encodes CASSIRTGTGFNEQFF. The V call is TRBV19, the J call TRBJ2-1, with TRBD1 matching 7 bases. The CDR3 is made up of 16 amino acids. V lost 3 bases, J lost 7 bases, and 12 bases stayed unmatched. The germline CDR1 and CDR2 sequences are LNHDA and SQIVND (reference sequence).

This chain's CDR3 is CASLRGRGGAKGNEQFF. As DNA, the CDR3 is TGTGCCAGCTTGAGAGGGCGCGGGGGGGCGAAGGGCAATGAGCAGTTCTTC. The chain employs TRBV7-9 and TRBJ2-1, with TRBD2 matching over 9 bases. V was pared by 8 bases and J by 6 bases, with 17 bases of the junction left unmatched. The CDR3 has 17 residues. Germline values: CDR1 SEHNR, CDR2 FQNEAQ (reference sequence).

CDR3 in DNA: TGTGCCAGCAGTTTTTCAGGGAACGAGCAGTACTTC. Amino acid sequence: CASSFSGNEQYF. V gene TRBV12-3 or TRBV12-4 combines with J gene TRBJ2-7; D possibly corresponds to TRBD1 (5 bases). This CDR3 contains 12 residues. The V and J ends lost 3 bases and 5 bases respectively, with 8 bases between them.

This clone was observed a few times. The chain carries TRBV19 and TRBJ1-5; perhaps TRBD1 as D (6 bases). CDR1 is LNHDA and CDR2 is SQIVND in the germline V gene (reference sequence). The CDR3 has 15 residues. Trimming took 0 bases from V and 7 from J, leaving 13 bases between them. The CDR3 is CASSIDETGWQPQHF. The DNA for the CDR3 is TGTGCCAGTAGTATAGATGAAACAGGGTGGCAGCCCCAGCATTTT.